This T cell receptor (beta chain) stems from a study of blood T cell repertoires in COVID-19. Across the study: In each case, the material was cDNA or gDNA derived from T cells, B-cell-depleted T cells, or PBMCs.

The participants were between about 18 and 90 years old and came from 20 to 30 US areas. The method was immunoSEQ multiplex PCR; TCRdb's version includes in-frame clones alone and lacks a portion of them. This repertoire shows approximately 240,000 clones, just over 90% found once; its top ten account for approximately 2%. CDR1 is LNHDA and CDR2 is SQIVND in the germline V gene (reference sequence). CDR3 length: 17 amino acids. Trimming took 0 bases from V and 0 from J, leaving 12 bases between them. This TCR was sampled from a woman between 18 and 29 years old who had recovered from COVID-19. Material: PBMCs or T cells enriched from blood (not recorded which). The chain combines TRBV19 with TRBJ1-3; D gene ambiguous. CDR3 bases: TGTGCCAGTAGTATAGATCCCCCAGGCAGCTCTGGAAACACCATATATTTT. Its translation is CASSIDPPGSSGNTIYF.